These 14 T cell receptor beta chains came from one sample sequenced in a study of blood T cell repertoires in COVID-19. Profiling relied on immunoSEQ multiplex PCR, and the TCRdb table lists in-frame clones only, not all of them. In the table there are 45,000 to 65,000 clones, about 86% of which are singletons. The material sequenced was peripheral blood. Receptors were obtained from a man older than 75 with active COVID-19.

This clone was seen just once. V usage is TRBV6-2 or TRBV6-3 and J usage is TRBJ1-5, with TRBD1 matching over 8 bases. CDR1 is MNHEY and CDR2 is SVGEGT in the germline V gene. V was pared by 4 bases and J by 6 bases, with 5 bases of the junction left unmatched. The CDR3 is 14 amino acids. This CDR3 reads CASSFGQGTQPQHF. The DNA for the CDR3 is TGTGCCAGCAGTTTCGGACAGGGCACTCAGCCCCAGCATTTT.

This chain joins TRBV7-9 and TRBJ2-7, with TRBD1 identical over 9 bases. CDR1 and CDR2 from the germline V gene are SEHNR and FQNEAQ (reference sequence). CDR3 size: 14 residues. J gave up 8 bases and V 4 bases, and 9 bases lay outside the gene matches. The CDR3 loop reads CASSSPGQGDKQYF. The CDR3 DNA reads TGTGCCAGCAGCTCCCCGGGACAGGGTGATAAGCAGTACTTC.

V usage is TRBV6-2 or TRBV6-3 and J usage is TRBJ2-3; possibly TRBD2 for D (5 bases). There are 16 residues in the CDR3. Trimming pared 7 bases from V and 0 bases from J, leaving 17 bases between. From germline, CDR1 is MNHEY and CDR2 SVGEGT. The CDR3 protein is CASTPRGGLSTDTQYF. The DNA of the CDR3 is TGTGCCAGCACCCCACGTGGCGGGTTGAGCACAGATACGCAGTATTTT.

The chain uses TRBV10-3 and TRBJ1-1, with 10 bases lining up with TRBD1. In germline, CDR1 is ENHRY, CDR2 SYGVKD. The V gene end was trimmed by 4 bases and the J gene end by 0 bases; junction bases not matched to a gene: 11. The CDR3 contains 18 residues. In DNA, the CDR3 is TGTGCCATCAGTGCGTCCCCGGGACAGGGGAGTTTGAACACTGAAGCTTTCTTT. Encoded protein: CAISASPGQGSLNTEAFF.

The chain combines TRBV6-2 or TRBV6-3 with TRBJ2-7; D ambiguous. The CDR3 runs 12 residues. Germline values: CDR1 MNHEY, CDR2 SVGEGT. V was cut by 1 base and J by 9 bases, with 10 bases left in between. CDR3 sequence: CASSYYNLGQYF. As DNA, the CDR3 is TGTGCCAGCAGTTACTATAACCTCGGGCAGTACTTC.

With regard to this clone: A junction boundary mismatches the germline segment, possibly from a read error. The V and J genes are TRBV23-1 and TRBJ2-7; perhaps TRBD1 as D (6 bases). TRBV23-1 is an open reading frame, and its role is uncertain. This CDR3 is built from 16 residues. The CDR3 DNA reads TGCACCAGCAGTCAATCCCACGACAGGCACTCCTACGAGCAGTACTTC. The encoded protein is CTSSQSHDRHSYEQYF.

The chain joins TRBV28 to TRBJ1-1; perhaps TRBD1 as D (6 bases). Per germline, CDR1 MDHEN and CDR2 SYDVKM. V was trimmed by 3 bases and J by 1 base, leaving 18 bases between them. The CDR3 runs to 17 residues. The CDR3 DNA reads TGTGCCAGCAGTTTGTTTCAGGGGCCCGATTCGAACACTGAAGCTTTCTTT. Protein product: CASSLFQGPDSNTEAFF.

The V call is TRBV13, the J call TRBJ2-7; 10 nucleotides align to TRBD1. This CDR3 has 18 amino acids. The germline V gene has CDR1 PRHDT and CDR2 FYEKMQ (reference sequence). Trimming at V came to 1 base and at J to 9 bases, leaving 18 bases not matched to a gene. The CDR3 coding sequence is TGTGCCAGCAGCTTAGAATCGATATGGGGACAGGGGCGTAGGTGGCAGTACTTC. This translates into CASSLESIWGQGRRWQYF.

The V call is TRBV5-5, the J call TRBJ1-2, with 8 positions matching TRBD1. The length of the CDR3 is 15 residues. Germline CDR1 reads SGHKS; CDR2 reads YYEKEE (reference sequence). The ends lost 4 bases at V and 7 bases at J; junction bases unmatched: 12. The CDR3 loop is CASSLPSTGGGGYTF. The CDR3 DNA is TGTGCCAGCAGCCTACCTTCAACAGGGGGAGGTGGCTACACCTTC.

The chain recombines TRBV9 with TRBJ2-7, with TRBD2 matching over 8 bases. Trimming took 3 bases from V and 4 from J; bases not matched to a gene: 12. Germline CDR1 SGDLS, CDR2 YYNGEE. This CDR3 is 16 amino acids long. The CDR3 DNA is TGTGCCAGCAGCGGGGGATCTAGCGGGTTCGGATACGAGCAGTACTTC. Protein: CASSGGSSGFGYEQYF.

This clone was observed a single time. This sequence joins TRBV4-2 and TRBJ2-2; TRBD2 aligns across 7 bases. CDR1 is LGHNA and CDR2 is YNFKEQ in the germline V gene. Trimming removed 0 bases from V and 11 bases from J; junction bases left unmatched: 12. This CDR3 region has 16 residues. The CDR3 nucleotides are TGTGCCAGCAGCCAAGAAGAGGGAGGGGCCCACCCCGAGCTGTTTTTT. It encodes CASSQEEGGAHPELFF.

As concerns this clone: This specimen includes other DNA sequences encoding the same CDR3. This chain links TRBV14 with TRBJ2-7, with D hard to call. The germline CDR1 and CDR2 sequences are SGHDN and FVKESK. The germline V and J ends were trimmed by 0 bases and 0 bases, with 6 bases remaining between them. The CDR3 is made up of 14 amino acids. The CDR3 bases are TGTGCCAGCAGCCAAGACCTAACCTCCTACGAGCAGTACTTC. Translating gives CASSQDLTSYEQYF. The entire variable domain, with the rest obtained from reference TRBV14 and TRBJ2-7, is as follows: EAGVTQFPSHSVIEKGQTVTLRCDPISGHDNLYWYRRVMGKEIKFLLHFVKESKQDESGMPNNRFLAERTGGTYSTLKVQPAELEDSGVYFCASSQDLTSYEQYFGPGTRLTVT.

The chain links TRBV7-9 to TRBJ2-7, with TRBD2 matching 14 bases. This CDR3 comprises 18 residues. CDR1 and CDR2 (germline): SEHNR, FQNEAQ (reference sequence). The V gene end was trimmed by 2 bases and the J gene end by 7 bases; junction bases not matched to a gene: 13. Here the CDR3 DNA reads TGTGCCAGCAGCTTACGGCCTTCGGGACTAGCGGGAGTGGGGGAGCAGTACTTC. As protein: CASSLRPSGLAGVGEQYF.

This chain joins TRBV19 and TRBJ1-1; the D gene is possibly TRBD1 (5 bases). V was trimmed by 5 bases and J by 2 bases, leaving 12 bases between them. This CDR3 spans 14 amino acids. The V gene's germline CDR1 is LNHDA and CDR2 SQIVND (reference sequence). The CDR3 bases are TGTGCCAGTAGTGTCACCCAGGGAAACACTGAAGCTTTCTTT. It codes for CASSVTQGNTEAFF.